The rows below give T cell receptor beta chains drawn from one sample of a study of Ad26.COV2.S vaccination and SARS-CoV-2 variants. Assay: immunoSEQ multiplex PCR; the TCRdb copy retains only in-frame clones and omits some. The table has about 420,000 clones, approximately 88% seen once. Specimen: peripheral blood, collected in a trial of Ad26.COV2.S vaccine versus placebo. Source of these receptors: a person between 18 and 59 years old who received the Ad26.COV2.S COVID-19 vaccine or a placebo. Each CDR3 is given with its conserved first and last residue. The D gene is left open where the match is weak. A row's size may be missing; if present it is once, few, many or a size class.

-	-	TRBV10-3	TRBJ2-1	CAISESPFIRPSHEQFF	TGTGCCATCAGTGAGTCGCCCTTTATACGTCCTTCCCATGAGCAGTTCTTC
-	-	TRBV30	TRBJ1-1	CAWSGGPWNTEAFF	TGTGCCTGGAGTGGGGGACCTTGGAACACTGAAGCTTTCTTT
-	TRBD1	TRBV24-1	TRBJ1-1	CATQDRGPNTEAFF	TGTGCCACCCAGGACAGGGGGCCGAACACTGAAGCTTTCTTT
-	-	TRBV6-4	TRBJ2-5	CASSQDPGGQETQYF	TGTGCCAGCAGCCAGGACCCAGGTGGCCAAGAGACCCAGTACTTC
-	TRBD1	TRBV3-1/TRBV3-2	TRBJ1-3	CASSQDMGTGLNTIYF	TGTGCCAGCAGCCAAGATATGGGGACAGGACTAAACACCATATATTTT
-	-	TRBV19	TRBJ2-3	CASSPGTPDTQYF	TGTGCCAGTAGTCCAGGGACACCGGATACGCAGTATTTT
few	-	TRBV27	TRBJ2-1	CASSFAGAGEQFF	TGTGCCAGCAGTTTCGCAGGGGCGGGTGAGCAGTTCTTC
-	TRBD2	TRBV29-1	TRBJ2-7	CSVGLAGSYEQYF	TGCAGCGTTGGACTAGCGGGCTCCTACGAGCAGTACTTC
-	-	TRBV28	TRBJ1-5	CASSSLQGALDQPQHF	TGTGCCAGCAGTTCCCTACAGGGAGCTTTGGATCAGCCCCAGCATTTT
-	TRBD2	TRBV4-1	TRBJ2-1	CASSQSNTGRASGGDNEQFF	TGCGCCAGCAGCCAATCCAACACCGGACGGGCTAGCGGGGGGGATAATGAGCAGTTCTTC
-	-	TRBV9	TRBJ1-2	CASSVDQGRNYGYTF	TGTGCCAGCAGCGTAGACCAAGGGCGCAACTATGGCTACACCTTC
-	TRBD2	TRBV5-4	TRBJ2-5	CASSSGGAQETQYF	TGTGCCAGCAGCTCCGGGGGGGCACAAGAGACCCAGTACTTC
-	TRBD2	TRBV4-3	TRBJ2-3	CASSHKGLARADTQYF	TGCGCCAGCAGCCATAAGGGACTAGCGAGGGCAGATACGCAGTATTTT
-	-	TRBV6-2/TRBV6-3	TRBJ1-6	CASSYLLRSSPLHF	TGTGCCAGCAGTTACCTTTTGAGAAGCTCACCCCTCCACTTT
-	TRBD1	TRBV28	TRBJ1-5	CASPRPRGRCQPQHF	TGTGCCAGCCCAAGGCCTAGGGGGCGCTGTCAGCCCCAGCATTTT
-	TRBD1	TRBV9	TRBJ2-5	CASSAMDRGKTQYF	TGTGCCAGCAGCGCTATGGACAGGGGAAAGACCCAGTACTTC
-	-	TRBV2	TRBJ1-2	CASSAGQRLYGYTF	TGTGCCAGCAGTGCAGGACAGCGACTCTATGGCTACACCTTC
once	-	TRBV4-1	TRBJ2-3	CASSQARLTDSRTDTQYF	TGCGCCAGCAGCCAGGCACGTTTGACGGACAGTCGCACAGATACGCAGTATTTT
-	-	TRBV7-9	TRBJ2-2	CASSTSRELFF	TGTGCCAGCAGCACGTCTCGGGAGCTGTTTTTT
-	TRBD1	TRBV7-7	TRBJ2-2	CASSAGQGNTGELFF	TGTGCCAGCAGCGCCGGACAGGGGAACACCGGGGAGCTGTTTTTT
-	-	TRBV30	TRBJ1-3	CAWGRDINTIYF	TGTGCCTGGGGCCGGGACATAAACACCATATATTTT
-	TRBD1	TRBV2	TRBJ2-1	CASSEYDGWQGAGNEQFF	TGTGCCAGCAGTGAATACGATGGGTGGCAGGGGGCTGGCAATGAGCAGTTCTTC
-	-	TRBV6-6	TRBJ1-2	CASSPDPFRGYGYTF	TGTGCCAGCAGTCCAGACCCCTTTCGGGGCTATGGCTACACCTTC
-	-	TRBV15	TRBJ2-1	CATSNLDGGPYNEQFF	TGTGCCACCAGCAACCTAGACGGAGGACCCTACAATGAGCAGTTCTTC
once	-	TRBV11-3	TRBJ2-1	CASSRGRQSYNEQFF	TGTGCCAGCAGCCGGGGGCGGCAGAGCTACAATGAGCAGTTCTTC
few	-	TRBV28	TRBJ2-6	CASSLLGERGANVLTF	TGTGCCAGCAGTTTACTAGGGGAGCGTGGGGCCAACGTCCTGACTTTC
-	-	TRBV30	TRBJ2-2	CAWSVQGGTGELFF	TGTGCCTGGAGTGTCCAGGGAGGCACCGGGGAGCTGTTTTTT
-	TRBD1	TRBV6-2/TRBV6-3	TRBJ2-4	CASSTGQLAKNIQYF	TGTGCCAGCAGTACGGGACAGCTAGCCAAAAACATTCAGTACTTC
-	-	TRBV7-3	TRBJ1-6	CASSSDPNSPLHF	TGTGCCAGCAGCTCGGACCCCAATTCACCCCTCCACTTT
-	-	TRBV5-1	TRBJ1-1	CASSLDGGNTEAFF	TGCGCCAGCAGCTTGGACGGGGGGAACACTGAAGCTTTCTTT
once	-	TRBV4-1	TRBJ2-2	CASSQDGVNTGELFF	TGCGCCAGCAGCCAAGATGGGGTTAACACCGGGGAGCTGTTTTTT
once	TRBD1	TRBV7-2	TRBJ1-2	CASSLSGTAFNYGYTF	TGTGCCAGCAGCCTTTCCGGGACAGCCTTTAACTATGGCTACACCTTC
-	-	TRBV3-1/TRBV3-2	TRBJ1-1	CASSQGNHGNTEAFF	TGTGCCAGCAGCCAAGGTAACCACGGGAACACTGAAGCTTTCTTT
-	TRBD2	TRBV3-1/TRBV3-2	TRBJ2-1	CASTSRTSGGAGEQFF	TGTGCCAGCACCTCTAGGACTAGCGGGGGGGCGGGTGAGCAGTTCTTC
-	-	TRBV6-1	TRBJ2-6	CASSEGLAGGANVLTF	TGTGCCAGCAGTGAAGGTCTAGCTGGCGGGGCCAACGTCCTGACTTTC
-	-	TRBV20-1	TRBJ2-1	CSASSAHEQFF	TGCAGTGCCAGTTCGGCACATGAGCAGTTCTTC
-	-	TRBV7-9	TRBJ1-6	CASSLAFFRDPNSPLHF	TGTGCCAGCAGCTTAGCATTCTTCAGGGACCCTAATTCACCCCTCCACTTT
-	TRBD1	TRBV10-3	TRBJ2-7	CAISNTTGVIYEQYF	TGTGCCATCAGCAACACGACAGGGGTCATCTACGAGCAGTACTTC
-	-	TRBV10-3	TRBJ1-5	CAISEGVPSNQPQHF	TGTGCCATCAGTGAGGGGGTCCCAAGCAATCAGCCCCAGCATTTT
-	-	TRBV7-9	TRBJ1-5	CASSLEGAAPQHF	TGTGCCAGCAGCTTAGAGGGTGCGGCGCCCCAGCATTTT
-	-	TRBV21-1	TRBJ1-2	CAGTGGYTF	TGTGCCGGCACAGGTGGCTACACCTTC
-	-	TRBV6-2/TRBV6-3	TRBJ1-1	CASSSRGRNTEAFF	TGTGCCAGCAGTTCCCGAGGGCGGAACACTGAAGCTTTCTTT
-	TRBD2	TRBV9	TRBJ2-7	CASRSLAGGPTLHYEQYF	TGTGCCAGCAGGTCCCTAGCGGGGGGCCCAACTCTTCACTACGAGCAGTACTTC
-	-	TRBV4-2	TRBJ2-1	CASSQVVEAGPGRFF	TGTGCCAGCAGCCAAGTGGTAGAGGCGGGGCCCGGGCGGTTCTTC
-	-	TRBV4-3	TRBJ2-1	CASSQDYGSAEQFF	TGCGCCAGCAGCCAAGATTACGGGTCCGCTGAGCAGTTCTTC
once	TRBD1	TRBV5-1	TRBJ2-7	CASSLAFGTGTVSYEQYF	TGCGCCAGCAGCTTGGCTTTTGGAACCGGGACAGTCTCCTACGAGCAGTACTTC
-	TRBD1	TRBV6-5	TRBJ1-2	CASSWGQGVGYTF	TGTGCCAGCAGTTGGGGACAGGGGGTTGGCTACACCTTC
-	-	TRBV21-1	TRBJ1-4	CASSKQGVHEKLFF	TGTGCCAGCAGCAAACAGGGAGTTCATGAAAAACTGTTTTTT
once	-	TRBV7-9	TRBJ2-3	CASSFPPGDTQYF	TGTGCCAGCAGCTTCCCGCCGGGAGATACGCAGTATTTT
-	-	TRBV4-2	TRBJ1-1	CASSLTGNEAFF	TGTGCCAGCAGCCTGACAGGCAATGAAGCTTTCTTT
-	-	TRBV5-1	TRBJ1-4	CASSLGDDEKLFF	TGCGCCAGCAGCTTGGGGGACGACGAAAAACTGTTTTTT
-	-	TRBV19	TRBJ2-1	CASSIIAGTAYNEQFF	TGTGCCAGTAGTATAATCGCCGGGACGGCCTACAATGAGCAGTTCTTC